This T cell receptor (beta chain) was observed in a study of blood T cell repertoires in COVID-19. Sequencing was performed with immunoSEQ multiplex PCR; in TCRdb, only in-frame clones are kept and a portion is missing. The sample has a few hundred thousand clones, about 81% seen once. This CDR3 has 13 residues. With 10 bases clipped from V and 9 bases from J, the junction kept 12 bases outside the gene matches. Germline CDR1 and CDR2: LNHDA and SQIVND (reference sequence). V gene TRBV19 combines with J gene TRBJ2-4; 7 bases fit TRBD2. This sequence was found in a young man with acute COVID-19. The sequencing input was PBMCs or T cells enriched from blood (not recorded which). The CDR3 loop is CATSRGGVTIQYF. The CDR3 coding sequence is TGTGCCACCTCACGTGGGGGGGTAACCATTCAGTACTTC.